A single sample is the source of the 9 T cell receptor beta chains below, sequenced in a study of blood T cell repertoires in COVID-19. Some clones are missing from TCRdb's copy, which holds only in-frame ones; the method was immunoSEQ multiplex PCR. The table shows approximately 470,000 clones, with about nine tenths occurring only once. Specimen: PBMCs or T cells enriched from blood (not recorded which). The receptors here all came from a woman younger than 30 who had recovered from COVID-19.

J is TRBJ2-3 and V is TRBV9; no clear D. The CDR3 length is 13 residues. Germline CDR1 is SGDLS and CDR2 is YYNGEE. V lost 2 bases and J lost 2, with 6 bases in between. The CDR3 sequence is CASSVGPTDTQYF. CDR3 bases: TGTGCCAGCAGCGTGGGCCCCACAGATACGCAGTATTTT. Drawing the rest from reference TRBV9 and TRBJ2-3, the complete variable domain is DSGVTQTPKHLITATGQRVTLRCSPRSGDLSVYWYQQSLDQGLQFLIQYYNGEERAKGNILERFSAQQFPDLHSELNLSSLELGDSALYFCASSVGPTDTQYFGPGTRLTVL.

Written as DNA, the CDR3 is TGCGCCAGCAGCTTGTACCTCTCGGACAGTGAAGCTTTCTTT. Its protein is CASSLYLSDSEAFF. The V call is TRBV5-1, the J call TRBJ1-1; TRBD1 is a possible D gene (6 bases). From germline, CDR1 is SGHRS and CDR2 YFSETQ. The CDR3 length is 14 residues. V was pared by 1 base and J by 7 bases, with 14 bases between.

The rearrangement uses TRBV2 and TRBJ2-7, with a tentative D call TRBD1 (5 bases). V was shortened by 6 bases and J by 1 base, with 19 bases between the two germline ends. The CDR3 is 16 amino acids. In germline, CDR1 is SNHLY, CDR2 FYNNEI. The CDR3 DNA sequence: TGTGCCAGCAGCAGAAGCGTGACAGCGCCTTCCTACGAGCAGTACTTC. It is translated as CASSRSVTAPSYEQYF.

The chain uses TRBV19 and TRBJ2-2; D gene unclear. This CDR3 has 14 amino acids. Germline V CDR1 and CDR2: LNHDA, SQIVND (reference sequence). Trimming removed 3 bases at V and 1 base at J, with 6 bases between. CDR3 residues: CASSISRNTGELFF. For the CDR3, the DNA is TGTGCCAGTAGTATTTCTAGGAACACCGGGGAGCTGTTTTTT. Filled out from reference TRBV19 and TRBJ2-2, the complete variable domain reads DGGITQSPKYLFRKEGQNVTLSCEQNLNHDAMYWYRQDPGQGLRLIYYSQIVNDFQKGDIAEGYSVSREKKESFPLTVTSAQKNPTAFYLCASSISRNTGELFFGEGSRLTVL.

The J gene is TRBJ1-1, the V gene TRBV27; D might be TRBD1 (6 bases). The germline V and J ends were trimmed by 6 bases and 4 bases, with 12 bases remaining between them. Germline V gene lookup returns CDR1 MNHEY and CDR2 SMNVEV (reference sequence). This CDR3 spans 13 amino acids. The CDR3 loop reads CASSHRVSTEAFF. The CDR3 DNA sequence: TGTGCCAGCAGCCACAGGGTGAGCACTGAAGCTTTCTTT.

The chain employs TRBV7-9 and TRBJ1-3; no clear D gene. The V and J ends lost 0 bases and 0 bases respectively, with 12 bases between them. There are 17 residues in the CDR3. Germline CDR1 SEHNR, CDR2 FQNEAQ (reference sequence). The CDR3 bases are TGTGCCAGCAGCTTAGCGTCTAATTTTCGCTCTGGAAACACCATATATTTT. Amino acids: CASSLASNFRSGNTIYF.

The chain links TRBV7-2 to TRBJ2-5; 9 bases map to TRBD2. Germline assignment: CDR1 SGHTA and CDR2 FQGNSA. Trimming took 0 bases from V and 7 from J; bases not matched to a gene: 9. The CDR3 extends over 16 amino acids. In DNA, the CDR3 is TGTGCCAGCAGCTTAGCGGTAGCGGGGGCGGGGGGGACCCAGTACTTC. The encoded protein is CASSLAVAGAGGTQYF. Filled out from reference TRBV7-2 and TRBJ2-5, the complete variable domain reads GAGVSQSPSNKVTEKGKDVELRCDPISGHTALYWYRQSLGQGLEFLIYFQGNSAPDKSGLPSDRFSAERTGGSVSTLTIQRTQQEDSAVYLCASSLAVAGAGGTQYFGPGTRLLVL.

This clone was counted only a few times. The chain recombines TRBV4-2 with TRBJ2-7; TRBD2 aligns across 7 bases. The germline V gene has CDR1 LGHNA and CDR2 YNFKEQ. V was pared by 0 bases and J by 9 bases, with 8 bases of the junction left unmatched. This CDR3 has 14 residues. The DNA of the CDR3 is TGTGCCAGCAGCCAAGATCTCGGGGGGTTCGGGCAGTACTTC. This encodes CASSQDLGGFGQYF.

The chain employs TRBV19 and TRBJ2-1; tentatively, D is TRBD2 (7 bases). Trimming shortened V by 6 bases and J by 5 bases, and 23 bases separated the two germline ends. Germline loops: CDR1 LNHDA, CDR2 SQIVND (reference sequence). This CDR3 is built from 17 residues. CDR3 protein: CASSRVGGRPPNNEQFF. CDR3 DNA sequence: TGTGCCAGTAGCCGGGTCGGGGGGCGACCCCCAAACAATGAGCAGTTCTTC.